This T cell receptor beta chain was sequenced for a study of neurological immune-mediated disorders. Template-switch 5'RACE cDNA synthesis added a 10-nucleotide unique molecular identifier. TCRdb reprocessed the 5' RACE reads with MiXCR, giving one entry per CDR3 protein. The profile shows more than 40,000 distinct CDR3 sequences, about 1.8% of them singletons. The germline CDR1 and CDR2 sequences are SEHNR and FQNEAQ (reference sequence). The CDR3 loop spans 14 amino acids. After removal of 7 bases from V and 5 bases from J, the junction contained 7 bases not matched to a gene. This clonotype was seen ten or more times.

The origin of this receptor is a woman between 35 and 50 years old with multiple sclerosis. This chain connects TRBV7-9 to TRBJ1-5; 8 bases align to TRBD1. The source material was PBMCs. CDR3 region: CASTASGGDQPQHF. CDR3 nucleotides: TGTGCCAGCACCGCTTCAGGGGGCGATCAGCCCCAGCATTTT.